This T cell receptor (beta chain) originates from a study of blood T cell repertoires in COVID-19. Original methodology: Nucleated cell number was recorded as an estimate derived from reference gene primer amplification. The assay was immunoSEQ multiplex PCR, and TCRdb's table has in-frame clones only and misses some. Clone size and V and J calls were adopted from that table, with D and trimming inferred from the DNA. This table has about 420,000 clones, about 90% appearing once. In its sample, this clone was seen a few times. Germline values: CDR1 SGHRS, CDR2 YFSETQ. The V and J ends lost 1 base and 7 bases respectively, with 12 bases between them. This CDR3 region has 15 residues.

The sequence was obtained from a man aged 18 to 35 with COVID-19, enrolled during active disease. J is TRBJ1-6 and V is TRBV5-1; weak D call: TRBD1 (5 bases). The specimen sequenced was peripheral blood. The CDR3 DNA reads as TGCGCCAGCAGCTTGTCGTCGGGGGTAAATTCACCCCTCCACTTT. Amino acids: CASSLSSGVNSPLHF. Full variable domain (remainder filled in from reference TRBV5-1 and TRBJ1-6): KAGVTQTPRYLIKTRGQQVTLSCSPISGHRSVSWYQQTPGQGLQFLFEYFSETQRNKGNFPGRFSGRQFSNSRSEMNVSTLELGDSALYLCASSLSSGVNSPLHFGNGTRLTVT.